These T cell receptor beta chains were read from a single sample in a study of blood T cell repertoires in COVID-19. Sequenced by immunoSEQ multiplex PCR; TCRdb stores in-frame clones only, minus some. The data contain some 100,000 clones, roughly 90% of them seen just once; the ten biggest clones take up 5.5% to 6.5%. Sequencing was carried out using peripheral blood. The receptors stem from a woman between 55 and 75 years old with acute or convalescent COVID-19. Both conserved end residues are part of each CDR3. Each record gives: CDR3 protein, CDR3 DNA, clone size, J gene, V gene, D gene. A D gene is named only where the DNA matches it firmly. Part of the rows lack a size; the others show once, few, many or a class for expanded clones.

CDR3: CASSLYGQETQYF; DNA: TGCGCCAGCAGCTTGTACGGCCAAGAGACCCAGTACTTC; size: NA; J: TRBJ2-5; V: TRBV5-1; D: NA
CDR3: CATSDPSRGLGYTF; DNA: TGTGCCACCAGTGATCCCTCGCGCGGGCTCGGCTACACCTTC; size: once; J: TRBJ1-2; V: TRBV24-1; D: NA
CDR3: CATSTSGRARLTDTQYF; DNA: TGTGCCACCTCGACTAGCGGGAGGGCCCGATTAACAGATACGCAGTATTTT; size: NA; J: TRBJ2-3; V: TRBV10-3; D: TRBD2
CDR3: CASSANRADNQPQHF; DNA: TGCGCCAGCAGTGCCAACAGGGCTGATAATCAGCCCCAGCATTTT; size: NA; J: TRBJ1-5; V: TRBV10-2; D: NA
CDR3: CATSESRLAGDPNEQFF; DNA: TGTGCCACCAGTGAATCACGACTAGCGGGAGACCCCAATGAGCAGTTCTTC; size: NA; J: TRBJ2-1; V: TRBV24-1; D: TRBD2
CDR3: CASSPNAGETEAFF; DNA: TGTGCCAGCTCACCGAACGCGGGGGAAACTGAAGCTTTCTTT; size: NA; J: TRBJ1-1; V: TRBV18; D: NA
CDR3: CASSSGQGTDTQYF; DNA: TGCGCCAGCAGCTCCGGTCAGGGCACAGATACGCAGTATTTT; size: once; J: TRBJ2-3; V: TRBV5-1; D: NA
CDR3: CASSQSVNGRGCGDTEAFF; DNA: TGCGCCAGCAGTCAATCGGTGAATGGGCGAGGGTGCGGAGACACTGAAGCTTTCTTT; size: NA; J: TRBJ1-1; V: TRBV23-1; D: NA
CDR3: CASSVGPAGVSNNEQFF; DNA: TGCGCCAGCAGCGTCGGGCCAGCGGGAGTATCTAACAATGAGCAGTTCTTC; size: NA; J: TRBJ2-1; V: TRBV5-1; D: TRBD2
CDR3: CASSLAGQGAGTEAFF; DNA: TGCGCCAGCAGCTTGGCCGGGCAGGGGGCCGGCACTGAAGCTTTCTTT; size: NA; J: TRBJ1-1; V: TRBV5-1; D: TRBD1
CDR3: CASSLGASGTPQYF; DNA: TGTGCCAGCAGCCTAGGGGCTAGCGGGACGCCGCAGTATTTT; size: NA; J: TRBJ2-3; V: TRBV7-3; D: TRBD2
CDR3: CASSGGENQPQHF; DNA: TGTGCCAGCAGTGGTGGGGAGAATCAGCCCCAGCATTTT; size: NA; J: TRBJ1-5; V: TRBV2; D: NA
CDR3: CAWAFDSIYNEQFF; DNA: TGTGCCTGGGCCTTCGACTCGATCTACAATGAGCAGTTCTTC; size: NA; J: TRBJ2-1; V: TRBV30; D: NA
CDR3: CASSVGSRDRVDEQFF; DNA: TGTGCCAGCAGCGTAGGCTCTAGGGACAGGGTCGATGAGCAGTTCTTC; size: NA; J: TRBJ2-1; V: TRBV9; D: TRBD1
CDR3: CASSLESSPSHNEQFF; DNA: TGCGCCAGCAGCTTGGAGAGCTCTCCCTCCCACAATGAGCAGTTCTTC; size: NA; J: TRBJ2-1; V: TRBV5-1; D: NA
CDR3: CASSRLARRLDYNEQFF; DNA: TGTGCCAGCAGTCGACTAGCGCGACGCTTGGACTACAATGAGCAGTTCTTC; size: NA; J: TRBJ2-1; V: TRBV27; D: TRBD2
CDR3: CASSIDRLSNQPQHF; DNA: TGTGCCAGTAGTATCGACAGGCTGAGCAATCAGCCCCAGCATTTT; size: NA; J: TRBJ1-5; V: TRBV19; D: NA
CDR3: CASTGTGNQPQHF; DNA: TGTGCCAGCACCGGGACAGGGAATCAGCCCCAGCATTTT; size: NA; J: TRBJ1-5; V: TRBV12-3/TRBV12-4; D: TRBD1
CDR3: CAWSVVLNTEAFF; DNA: TGTGCCTGGAGCGTCGTCTTGAACACTGAAGCTTTCTTT; size: NA; J: TRBJ1-1; V: TRBV30; D: NA
CDR3: CASSRLAEHNEQFF; DNA: TGTGCCAGCAGTCGACTAGCGGAACACAATGAGCAGTTCTTC; size: NA; J: TRBJ2-1; V: TRBV27; D: TRBD2
CDR3: CASSSNRGQGAETQYF; DNA: TGTGCCAGCAGCTCAAATCGGGGACAGGGGGCCGAGACCCAGTACTTC; size: NA; J: TRBJ2-5; V: TRBV27; D: TRBD1
CDR3: CASSPTLRRQGTNEKLFF; DNA: TGTGCCAGCAGCCCGACGTTAAGGAGACAGGGCACTAATGAAAAACTGTTTTTT; size: NA; J: TRBJ1-4; V: TRBV2; D: TRBD1
CDR3: CASSAIAGGDEQFF; DNA: TGTGCCAGCAGCGCAATAGCGGGAGGGGATGAGCAGTTCTTC; size: NA; J: TRBJ2-1; V: TRBV9; D: TRBD2
CDR3: CASSFLSRSGELFF; DNA: TGTGCCAGCAGCTTTTTGAGTCGATCCGGGGAGCTGTTTTTT; size: NA; J: TRBJ2-2; V: TRBV7-9; D: NA
CDR3: CASSIMIGYGYTF; DNA: TGTGCCAGTAGTATAATGATCGGCTATGGCTACACCTTC; size: NA; J: TRBJ1-2; V: TRBV19; D: NA
CDR3: CASQLGAANTGELFF; DNA: TGCGCCAGCCAACTGGGGGCCGCGAACACCGGGGAGCTGTTTTTT; size: NA; J: TRBJ2-2; V: TRBV5-1; D: NA
CDR3: CASTPGRASGRDEQFF; DNA: TGTGCCAGCACCCCAGGGCGGGCTAGCGGGAGAGATGAGCAGTTCTTC; size: NA; J: TRBJ2-1; V: TRBV9; D: TRBD2
CDR3: CSVMPGGSNYGYTF; DNA: TGCAGCGTTATGCCGGGGGGTTCCAACTATGGCTACACCTTC; size: once; J: TRBJ1-2; V: TRBV29-1; D: NA
CDR3: CASSGLLNEKLFF; DNA: TGTGCCAGCAGTGGACTGCTTAATGAAAAACTGTTTTTT; size: NA; J: TRBJ1-4; V: TRBV2; D: NA
CDR3: CASSYPRKETQYF; DNA: TGTGCCAGCAGTTACCCCAGGAAGGAGACCCAGTACTTC; size: NA; J: TRBJ2-5; V: TRBV5-4; D: NA
CDR3: CASSLEEGTEAFF; DNA: TGTGCCAGCAGCTTAGAGGAGGGGACTGAAGCTTTCTTT; size: NA; J: TRBJ1-1; V: TRBV7-9; D: NA
CDR3: CASSLGATEAFF; DNA: TGTGCCAGCAGTTTGGGGGCTACTGAAGCTTTCTTT; size: NA; J: TRBJ1-1; V: TRBV28; D: NA
CDR3: CASTGDTDTQYF; DNA: TGTGCCAGCACGGGGGACACAGATACGCAGTATTTT; size: few; J: TRBJ2-3; V: TRBV28; D: NA
CDR3: CASSVRDRGYYTEAFF; DNA: TGTGCCAGCAGCGTCCGGGACAGGGGTTATTACACTGAAGCTTTCTTT; size: NA; J: TRBJ1-1; V: TRBV5-4; D: TRBD1
CDR3: CASSLEPGGSNQPQHF; DNA: TGTGCCAGCAGCTTAGAGCCAGGTGGTAGCAATCAGCCCCAGCATTTT; size: NA; J: TRBJ1-5; V: TRBV13; D: NA
CDR3: CASKKGGRNEQYF; DNA: TGTGCCAGCAAAAAAGGGGGCAGGAACGAGCAGTACTTC; size: NA; J: TRBJ2-7; V: TRBV21-1; D: NA
CDR3: CSVARQGDTEAFF; DNA: TGCAGCGTCGCAAGACAGGGGGACACTGAAGCTTTCTTT; size: NA; J: TRBJ1-1; V: TRBV29-1; D: TRBD1
CDR3: CASSLHSGSVQETQYF; DNA: TGTGCCAGCAGCTTACATAGCGGGAGCGTACAAGAGACCCAGTACTTC; size: NA; J: TRBJ2-5; V: TRBV7-8; D: TRBD2
CDR3: CASTRTGDGYTF; DNA: TGTGCCAGCACCCGGACAGGGGATGGCTACACCTTC; size: NA; J: TRBJ1-2; V: TRBV5-6; D: TRBD1
CDR3: CASSPNSGIFNEQFF; DNA: TGTGCCAGCAGCCCAAATAGCGGGATCTTCAATGAGCAGTTCTTC; size: once; J: TRBJ2-1; V: TRBV14; D: TRBD2
CDR3: CASSTGVKQFF; DNA: TGTGCCAGCAGCACAGGGGTTAAGCAGTTCTTC; size: NA; J: TRBJ2-1; V: TRBV2; D: TRBD1
CDR3: CASSLAGYGSYEQYF; DNA: TGCGCCAGCAGCTTGGCCGGGTACGGCTCCTACGAGCAGTACTTC; size: once; J: TRBJ2-7; V: TRBV5-1; D: NA
CDR3: CASIQDRGILETQYF; DNA: TGTGCCAGCATACAGGACAGGGGAATTCTAGAGACCCAGTACTTC; size: NA; J: TRBJ2-5; V: TRBV6-5; D: TRBD1
CDR3: CASSLDTVGNTIYF; DNA: TGTGCCAGCAGCTTGGATACAGTTGGAAACACCATATATTTT; size: NA; J: TRBJ1-3; V: TRBV5-6; D: NA
CDR3: CASSTPAGGKEQFF; DNA: TGTGCCAGCAGCACCCCAGCGGGAGGGAAAGAGCAGTTCTTC; size: NA; J: TRBJ2-1; V: TRBV11-3; D: TRBD2
CDR3: CASSESGSSYNEQFF; DNA: TGTGCCAGCAGTGAAAGCGGGAGCTCCTACAATGAGCAGTTCTTC; size: NA; J: TRBJ2-1; V: TRBV6-1; D: TRBD2
CDR3: CASHGKGSSYNEQFF; DNA: TGTGCCTCCCACGGAAAGGGGTCCTCTTACAATGAGCAGTTCTTC; size: once; J: TRBJ2-1; V: TRBV19; D: NA
CDR3: CAISEGAGFNQPQHF; DNA: TGTGCCATCAGTGAGGGGGCAGGCTTCAATCAGCCCCAGCATTTT; size: NA; J: TRBJ1-5; V: TRBV10-3; D: NA
CDR3: CAHDRDLTGYTF; DNA: TGTGCCCACGACCGGGATTTGACGGGCTACACCTTC; size: few; J: TRBJ1-2; V: TRBV30; D: NA
CDR3: CASRSRLSRSYNEQFF; DNA: TGTGCCAGCAGATCCCGACTATCCCGCTCCTACAATGAGCAGTTCTTC; size: NA; J: TRBJ2-1; V: TRBV7-2; D: NA
CDR3: CASTNPGTSDPYNEQFF; DNA: TGTGCCAGTACTAATCCCGGGACTAGCGACCCCTACAATGAGCAGTTCTTC; size: NA; J: TRBJ2-1; V: TRBV19; D: TRBD2
CDR3: CASSPQGGNTIYF; DNA: TGTGCCAGCAGTCCGCAGGGAGGAAACACCATATATTTT; size: NA; J: TRBJ1-3; V: TRBV28; D: NA
CDR3: CASSLPSGGYNTEAFF; DNA: TGTGCCAGCAGCTTGCCGTCAGGGGGATATAACACTGAAGCTTTCTTT; size: NA; J: TRBJ1-1; V: TRBV5-4; D: TRBD1
CDR3: CASRQTGLAGTNEQFF; DNA: TGTGCCAGTAGGCAGACCGGACTAGCGGGAACTAATGAGCAGTTCTTC; size: NA; J: TRBJ2-1; V: TRBV19; D: TRBD2
CDR3: CASSLYGTGDEKLFF; DNA: TGCGCCAGCAGCCTCTACGGGACAGGGGATGAAAAACTGTTTTTT; size: NA; J: TRBJ1-4; V: TRBV5-1; D: TRBD1
CDR3: CASSISGKIGELFF; DNA: TGTGCCAGCAGCATTAGCGGGAAAATCGGGGAGCTGTTTTTT; size: NA; J: TRBJ2-2; V: TRBV5-4; D: TRBD2
CDR3: CSVGGQANSPLHF; DNA: TGCAGCGTGGGGGGACAGGCTAATTCACCCCTCCACTTT; size: NA; J: TRBJ1-6; V: TRBV29-1; D: TRBD1
CDR3: CASSSGQGQAFF; DNA: TGCGCCAGCAGCTCGGGACAGGGACAAGCTTTCTTT; size: NA; J: TRBJ1-1; V: TRBV5-1; D: TRBD1
CDR3: CSVRTGADSGNTIYF; DNA: TGCAGCGTGCGGACAGGGGCCGACTCTGGAAACACCATATATTTT; size: NA; J: TRBJ1-3; V: TRBV29-1; D: TRBD1
CDR3: CASSPTGKGIYEQYF; DNA: TGTGCCAGCAGCCCCACAGGGAAGGGGATCTACGAGCAGTACTTC; size: NA; J: TRBJ2-7; V: TRBV28; D: NA